What follows are 20 T cell receptor beta chains derived from one specimen sequenced in a study of T cells expressing NK-cell markers. TCRdb reprocessed the 5' RACE reads, keeping one entry per CDR3 protein, no DNA. This sample's table reports about 150,000 distinct CDR3 sequences. The specimen was blood T cells: a sorted CD56 or NKG2C T cell subset, CD4+ or CD8+ T cells, or bulk PBMC T cells (not recorded which). The receptors come from a woman aged 45-60 years in good health.

The chain combines TRBV10-3 with TRBJ2-1; TCRdb lists TRBD2, though no DNA is available to test this call. This CDR3 is built from 12 residues. In germline, CDR1 is ENHRY, CDR2 SYGVKD. The CDR3 is CATLTSSNEQFF.

The CDR3 loop reads CATSMDRVGTEAFF. The chain joins TRBV15 to TRBJ1-1; TCRdb designates TRBD1, a call that cannot be tested without DNA. CDR1 and CDR2 from the germline V gene are LNHNV and YYDKDF (reference sequence). This CDR3 contains 14 residues.

The rearrangement joins TRBV6-5 to TRBJ1-1. Germline assignment: CDR1 MNHEY and CDR2 SVGAGI. There are 12 residues in the CDR3. The CDR3 protein is CASSYGTAEAFF.

The chain carries TRBV29-1 and TRBJ2-1; there is no DNA to check the TCRdb D call of TRBD2. In germline, CDR1 is SQVTM, CDR2 ANQGSEA. The CDR3 is 15 amino acids. CDR3 amino acids: CSVDGETRIGGEQFF.

The rearrangement links TRBV27 to TRBJ2-1. The germline gives CDR1 MNHEY, CDR2 SMNVEV (reference sequence). This CDR3 spans 11 amino acids. CDR3: CASSFLNQQFF.

V and J are TRBV24-1 and TRBJ1-2; TCRdb indicates TRBD1, and absent DNA this call remains unverified. The CDR3 consists of 14 residues. Germline assignment: CDR1 KGHDR and CDR2 SFDVKD. This CDR3 is CATSDLETGYGYTF.

The chain couples TRBV4-1 to TRBJ1-1; as DNA is missing, the TRBD1 call by TCRdb cannot be tested. The length of the CDR3 is 17 residues. CDR1 MGHRA and CDR2 YSYEKL come from the germline V gene. The chain's CDR3 is CASSQTAAGTYNTEAFF.

V gene TRBV15 combines with J gene TRBJ2-1; the D gene TCRdb calls, TRBD2, cannot be checked with no DNA. The CDR3 totals 15 residues. Germline V lookup: CDR1 LNHNV, CDR2 YYDKDF (reference sequence). CDR3 loop: CATSRDWTSANEQFF.

The chain uses TRBV9 and TRBJ1-5; no DNA is available, so the TRBD1 call from TCRdb remains unchecked. CDR1 is SGDLS and CDR2 is YYNGEE in the germline V gene. CDR3 length: 15 amino acids. Here the CDR3 reads CASSPAGVGDQPQHF.

This chain links TRBV10-3 with TRBJ2-1; TCRdb picks TRBD1, but there is no DNA to check that call. From germline, CDR1 is ENHRY and CDR2 SYGVKD. This CDR3 comprises 17 residues. The CDR3: CAISEGTPGQGTNEQFF.

This rearrangement joins TRBV5-5 to TRBJ2-1; TCRdb's D call, TRBD1, is unchecked because there is no DNA. Germline loops: CDR1 SGHKS, CDR2 YYEKEE (reference sequence). The CDR3 extends over 15 amino acids. CDR3 protein: CASRRRDTSYNEQFF.

J is TRBJ2-7 and V is TRBV7-8; TCRdb selects TRBD1, and the lack of DNA leaves this call unchecked. CDR3 size: 14 residues. CDR1 and CDR2 (germline): SGHVS, FQNEAQ. CDR3 protein: CASSYYRDHSEQYF.

The V and J genes are TRBV25-1 and TRBJ2-5; TCRdb indicates TRBD2, and absent DNA this call remains unverified. The CDR3 has 14 residues. Per the germline V gene, CDR1 is MGHDK and CDR2 is SYGVNS. The CDR3: CASSLGVGEETQYF.

V gene TRBV5-1 combines with J gene TRBJ2-7; as DNA is missing, the TRBD1 call by TCRdb cannot be tested. Germline CDR1 is SGHRS and CDR2 is YFSETQ. The CDR3 length is 15 residues. Here the CDR3 reads CASSLEQVCCYEQYF.

V gene TRBV28 combines with J gene TRBJ1-5; TCRdb proposes TRBD1, but this gene call is untestable without DNA. The CDR3 runs to 14 residues. Germline lookup yields CDR1 MDHEN and CDR2 SYDVKM. The CDR3 sequence: CASKPVTGGKPQHF.

The chain links TRBV12-3 or TRBV12-4 to TRBJ2-2; the D call from TCRdb, TRBD2, cannot be confirmed without DNA. The CDR3 runs to 18 residues. The CDR3 loop is CASSSGAGDYHLTGELFF.

This chain connects TRBV7-6 to TRBJ2-3; lacking DNA, the TRBD2 call made by TCRdb goes unchecked. CDR3 length equals 17 residues. Germline-derived CDR1 and CDR2 are SGHVS and FNYEAQ. The CDR3: CASSLEAGADNTDTQYF. The full variable domain, in which reference TRBV7-6 and TRBJ2-3 provide the parts outside the CDR3, is GAGVSQSPRYKVTKRGQDVALRCDPISGHVSLYWYRQALGQGPEFLTYFNYEAQQDKSGLPNDRFSAERPEGSISTLTIQRTEQRDSAMYRCASSLEAGADNTDTQYFGPGTRLTVL.

J is TRBJ2-7 and V is TRBV27; TCRdb lists TRBD2, though no DNA is available to test this call. From germline, CDR1 is MNHEY and CDR2 SMNVEV (reference sequence). There are 16 residues in the CDR3. CDR3 loop: CASSVIGLAGGYEQYF.

J is TRBJ1-5 and V is TRBV5-1; TCRdb proposes TRBD1, but this gene call is untestable without DNA. CDR3 length equals 16 residues. The germline gives CDR1 SGHRS, CDR2 YFSETQ. CDR3 residues: CASSLAGGNSNQPQHF.

The V call is TRBV27, the J call TRBJ2-3; TCRdb's D call of TRBD2 is untestable without DNA. The CDR3 totals 14 residues. Germline V gives CDR1 MNHEY, CDR2 SMNVEV (reference sequence). This chain's CDR3 is CASSFGREEDTQYF.